Sequencing of this T cell receptor beta chain was carried out in a study of T cells in Graves' hyperthyroidism and ophthalmopathy. Absent ophthalmopathy progression within 18 months defined stable Graves' hyperthyroidism. Patients aged 18 to 65 with hyperthyroidism were newly diagnosed, with duration under 2 months. Regions amplified from RNA transcripts were the TCR beta CDR3 regions. HTBI primers were used for first-round RT-PCR of the TCR CDR3. TCRdb reprocessed the multiplex PCR reads via MiXCR and lists one record per CDR3 protein. Here the sample spans approximately 330,000 distinct CDR3 sequences, under 25% being singletons. On this clonotype itself: A read error may explain this, as a much larger clone is one base away.

Sequencing was done on a sample of blood. The receptor comes from a woman in her 50s with Graves' hyperthyroidism.

This chain's CDR3 is CANSVDWYNEQFF. As DNA, the CDR3 is TGTGCCAACAGCGTGGACTGGTACAATGAGCAGTTCTTC. The chain employs TRBV5-4 and TRBJ2-1; the D gene is possibly TRBD2 (5 bases). From germline, CDR1 is SGHNT and CDR2 YYREEE (reference sequence). This CDR3 is built from 13 residues.